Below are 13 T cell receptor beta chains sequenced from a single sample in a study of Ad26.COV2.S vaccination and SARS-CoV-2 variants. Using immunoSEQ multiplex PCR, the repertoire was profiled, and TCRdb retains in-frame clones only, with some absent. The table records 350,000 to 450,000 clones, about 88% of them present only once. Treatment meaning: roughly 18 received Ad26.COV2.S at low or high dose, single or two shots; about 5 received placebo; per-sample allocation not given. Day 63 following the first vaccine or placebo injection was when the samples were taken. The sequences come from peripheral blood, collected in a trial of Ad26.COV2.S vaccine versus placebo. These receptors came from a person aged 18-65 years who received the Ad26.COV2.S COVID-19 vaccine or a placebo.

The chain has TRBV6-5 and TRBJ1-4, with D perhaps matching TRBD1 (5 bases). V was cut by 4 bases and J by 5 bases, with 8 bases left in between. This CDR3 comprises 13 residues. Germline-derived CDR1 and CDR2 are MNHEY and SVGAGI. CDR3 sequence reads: CASSSTENEKLFF. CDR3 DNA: TGTGCCAGCAGTTCGACAGAGAATGAAAAACTGTTTTTT.

The CDR3 region is CATSDSGLEGELFF. Written as DNA, the CDR3 is TGTGCCACCAGTGATTCGGGACTAGAAGGGGAGCTGTTTTTT. The genes are TRBV24-1 and TRBJ2-2, with 8 bases matching TRBD2. Germline assignment: CDR1 KGHDR and CDR2 SFDVKD. CDR3 length: 14 amino acids. The V gene end was trimmed by 2 bases and the J gene end by 8 bases; junction bases not matched to a gene: 3.

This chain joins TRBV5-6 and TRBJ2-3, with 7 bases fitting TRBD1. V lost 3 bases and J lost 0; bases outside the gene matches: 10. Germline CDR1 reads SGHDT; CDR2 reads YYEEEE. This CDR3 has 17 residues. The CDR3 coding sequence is TGTGCCAGCAGCTGGAGGCCGGGACAGCCTAGCACAGATACGCAGTATTTT. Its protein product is CASSWRPGQPSTDTQYF.

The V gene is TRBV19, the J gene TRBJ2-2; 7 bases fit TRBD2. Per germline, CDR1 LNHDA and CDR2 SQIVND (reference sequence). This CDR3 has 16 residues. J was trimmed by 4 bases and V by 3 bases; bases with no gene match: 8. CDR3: CASSMSRGGGTGELFF. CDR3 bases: TGTGCCAGTAGTATGAGTCGGGGCGGGGGCACCGGGGAGCTGTTTTTT.

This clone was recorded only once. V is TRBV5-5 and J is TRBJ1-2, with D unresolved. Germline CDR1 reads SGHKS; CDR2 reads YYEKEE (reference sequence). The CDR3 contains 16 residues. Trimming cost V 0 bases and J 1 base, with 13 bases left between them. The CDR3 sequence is CASSLAVRDLNYGYTF. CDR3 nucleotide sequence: TGTGCCAGCAGCTTGGCCGTGCGGGATCTTAACTATGGCTACACCTTC.

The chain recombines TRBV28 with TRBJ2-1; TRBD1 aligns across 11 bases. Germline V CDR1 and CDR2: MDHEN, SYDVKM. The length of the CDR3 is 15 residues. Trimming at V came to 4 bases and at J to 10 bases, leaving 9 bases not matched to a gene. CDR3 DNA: TGTGCCAGCAGTTCAGGACAGGGGGCACAAGGGGAGCAGTTCTTC. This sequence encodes CASSSGQGAQGEQFF.

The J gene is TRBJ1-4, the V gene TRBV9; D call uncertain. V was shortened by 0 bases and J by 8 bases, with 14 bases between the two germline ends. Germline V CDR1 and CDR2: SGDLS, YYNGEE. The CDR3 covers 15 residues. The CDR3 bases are TGTGCCAGCAGCGTAGGTACTGAGCCGGGCGAAAAACTGTTTTTT. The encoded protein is CASSVGTEPGEKLFF.

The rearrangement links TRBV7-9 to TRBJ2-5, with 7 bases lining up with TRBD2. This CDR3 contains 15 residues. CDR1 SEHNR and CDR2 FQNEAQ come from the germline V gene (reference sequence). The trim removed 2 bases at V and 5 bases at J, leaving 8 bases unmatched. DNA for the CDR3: TGTGCCAGCAGCTTAAGTCCTAGCGGACTTGAGACCCAGTACTTC. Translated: CASSLSPSGLETQYF.

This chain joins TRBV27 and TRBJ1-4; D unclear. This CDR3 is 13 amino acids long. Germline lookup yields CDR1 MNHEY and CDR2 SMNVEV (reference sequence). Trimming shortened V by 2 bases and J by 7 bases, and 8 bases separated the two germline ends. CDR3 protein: CASSLALGEKLFF. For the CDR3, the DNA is TGTGCCAGCAGTTTAGCCTTGGGTGAAAAACTGTTTTTT.

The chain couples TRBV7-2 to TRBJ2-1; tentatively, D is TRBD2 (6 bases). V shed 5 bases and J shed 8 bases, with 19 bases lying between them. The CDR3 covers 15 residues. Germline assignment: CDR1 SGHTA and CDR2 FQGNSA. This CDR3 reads CASSRAGTSLDEQFF. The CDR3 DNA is TGTGCCAGCAGCAGGGCCGGGACTTCTCTGGATGAGCAGTTCTTC.

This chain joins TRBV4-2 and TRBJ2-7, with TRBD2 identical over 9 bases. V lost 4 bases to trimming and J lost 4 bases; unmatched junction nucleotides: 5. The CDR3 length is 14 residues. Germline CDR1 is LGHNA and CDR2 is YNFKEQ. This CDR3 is CASSPSSGEYEQYF. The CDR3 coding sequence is TGTGCCAGCAGCCCATCTAGCGGGGAATACGAGCAGTACTTC.

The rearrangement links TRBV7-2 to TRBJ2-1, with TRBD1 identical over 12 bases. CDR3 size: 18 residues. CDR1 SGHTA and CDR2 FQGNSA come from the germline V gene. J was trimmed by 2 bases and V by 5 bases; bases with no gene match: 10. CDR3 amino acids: CASSPGQGAPSTYNEQFF. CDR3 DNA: TGTGCCAGCAGCCCGGGACAGGGGGCGCCTTCAACCTACAATGAGCAGTTCTTC.

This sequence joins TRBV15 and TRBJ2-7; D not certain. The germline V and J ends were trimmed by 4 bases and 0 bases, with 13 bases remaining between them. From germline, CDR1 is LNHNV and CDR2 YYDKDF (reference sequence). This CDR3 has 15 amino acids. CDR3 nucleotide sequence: TGTGCCACCAGCAAGAGATCCGTCAGCTCCTACGAGCAGTACTTC. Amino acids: CATSKRSVSSYEQYF.